This TCR beta chain was sequenced during a study of cytomegalovirus exposure and HLA in healthy donors. Overall study: Early released data had about 85 million unique TCRs, all coming from HLA-typed donors.

As for this clone: Its cognate antigen is unknown.

The PCR was carried out with 60 Vbeta primers and 13 Jbeta primers. Here immunoSEQ multiplex PCR was the method, and the copy in TCRdb shows in-frame clones only, minus some. The sample lists about 150,000 clones, roughly 84% occurring once. Findings and limits, study-wide: Sequencing likely caused a cluster of highly shared sequence variants.

V was pared by 1 base and J by 6 bases, with 5 bases of the junction left unmatched. This CDR3 spans 15 amino acids. Germline lookup yields CDR1 MGHRA and CDR2 YSYEKL. This TCR was sampled from a boy aged 2 to 10 in good health and CMV-seronegative. The chain combines TRBV4-1 with TRBJ1-2; 10 nucleotides align to TRBD1. Sequenced: PBMCs. The CDR3 DNA reads as TGCGCCAGCAGCCAAGTGCCCGGACAGGGGGATGGCTACACCTTC. Translated, it gives CASSQVPGQGDGYTF.